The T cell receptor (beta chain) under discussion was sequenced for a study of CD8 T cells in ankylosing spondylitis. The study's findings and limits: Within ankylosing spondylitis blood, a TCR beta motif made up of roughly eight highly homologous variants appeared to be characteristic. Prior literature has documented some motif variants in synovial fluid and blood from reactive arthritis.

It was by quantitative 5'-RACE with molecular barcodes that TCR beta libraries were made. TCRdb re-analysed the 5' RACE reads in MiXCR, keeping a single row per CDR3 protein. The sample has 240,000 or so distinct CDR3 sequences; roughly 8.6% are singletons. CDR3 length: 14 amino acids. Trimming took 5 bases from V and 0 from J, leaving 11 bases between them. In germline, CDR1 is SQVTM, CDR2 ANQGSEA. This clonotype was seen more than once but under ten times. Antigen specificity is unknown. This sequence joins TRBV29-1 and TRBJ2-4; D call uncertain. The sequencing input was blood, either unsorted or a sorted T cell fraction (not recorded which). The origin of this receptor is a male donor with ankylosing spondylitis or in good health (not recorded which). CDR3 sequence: CSVKGVLAKNIQYF. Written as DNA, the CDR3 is TGCAGCGTTAAAGGCGTTCTAGCCAAAAACATTCAGTACTTC.